One sample yielded the 3 T cell receptor beta chains listed below, sequenced in a study of identical twins. TCRdb called the 5' RACE reads again in MiXCR, with one record for every CDR3 protein. The data contain 400,000 to 550,000 distinct CDR3 sequences, 20% to 25% of them singletons. These sequences were also reported in another study, on T cells expressing NK-cell markers.

The specimen was CD4+ T cells sorted from blood. Receptors originate from a young woman in good health.

The chain is built from TRBV3-1 and TRBJ2-4; D call uncertain. Germline V gene data show CDR1 as LGHDT and CDR2 as YNNKEL (reference sequence). The V gene lost 1 base and the J gene lost 6 bases, with 10 bases spanning the gap. This CDR3 region has 14 residues. Here the CDR3 reads CASSQGRNPNIQYF. The DNA of the CDR3 is TGTGCCAGCAGCCAAGGTCGGAACCCAAACATTCAGTACTTC.

In regard to this clonotype: This likely comes from a read error, as the CDR3 has no conserved phenylalanine or tryptophan at its end. This chain joins TRBV20-1 and TRBJ1-1; D is uncertain. Trimming removed 2 bases from V and 5 bases from J, with 18 bases in between. CDR3 size: 15 residues. CDR1 is DFQATT and CDR2 is SNEGSKA in the germline V gene (reference sequence). This CDR3 is CSARIGGPGPTEAFY. For the CDR3, the DNA is TGCAGTGCTAGAATAGGTGGTCCAGGCCCGACTGAAGCTTTCTAT.

This chain uses TRBV12-3 or TRBV12-4 with TRBJ2-1, with 14 nucleotides matching TRBD2. The CDR3 runs 15 residues. Trimming removed 7 bases from V and 10 bases from J; junction bases left unmatched: 9. This chain's CDR3 is CASIIGLAGGGEQFF. The DNA for the CDR3 is TGTGCCAGCATCATAGGACTAGCGGGGGGAGGAGAGCAGTTCTTC.